A selection of T cell receptor beta chains follows, all from one sample in a study of blood T cell repertoires in COVID-19. Data came from immunoSEQ multiplex PCR; TCRdb stores just in-frame clones and leaves some out. This sample has more than 85,000 clones, with 85% found just once. The sample was peripheral blood. All receptors derive from a man older than 75 with acute or convalescent COVID-19. Both conserved end residues are trimmed from each CDR3. The order of the fields is J gene, V gene, CDR3 protein.

J: TRBJ1-2
V: TRBV7-8
CDR3: ASSPRVGYGYT

J: TRBJ1-1
V: TRBV5-4
CDR3: ASSLGQTNTEAF

J: TRBJ1-2
V: TRBV6-5
CDR3: ASRYDINYGYT

J: TRBJ2-7
V: TRBV5-4
CDR3: ASSSRSGTASEQY

J: TRBJ2-2
V: TRBV19
CDR3: ASRTTGAGTGELF

J: TRBJ2-7
V: TRBV27
CDR3: ASSLVGQPYEQY

J: TRBJ2-3
V: TRBV18
CDR3: ASSPMSAEQY

J: TRBJ2-7
V: TRBV7-9
CDR3: ASGSNAGGEQY

J: TRBJ1-2
V: TRBV3-1/TRBV3-2
CDR3: ASSRGQGAGYT

J: TRBJ2-1
V: TRBV15
CDR3: ATSRTLDSGSYGEQF

J: TRBJ2-3
V: TRBV30
CDR3: AWNRGFRRSSTDTQY

J: TRBJ1-6
V: TRBV3-1/TRBV3-2
CDR3: ASSQPGTGDNSPLH

J: TRBJ2-1
V: TRBV6-5
CDR3: ASSRTSGIYNEQF

J: TRBJ2-2
V: TRBV9
CDR3: ASSSKVASTGELF

J: TRBJ1-1
V: TRBV27
CDR3: ASSSTRGGEAF

J: TRBJ2-1
V: TRBV9
CDR3: ASSPREVQVTLSSYNEQF

J: TRBJ1-2
V: TRBV5-4
CDR3: ASSSGTDTNGYT

J: TRBJ2-7
V: TRBV24-1
CDR3: ATSDEGGTGVYEQY

J: TRBJ2-1
V: TRBV7-9
CDR3: ASSPRDYYNEQF

J: TRBJ2-3
V: TRBV11-2
CDR3: ASSLIPGTGDQDTQY

J: TRBJ2-2
V: TRBV5-1
CDR3: ASSFRTGLSGELF

J: TRBJ1-4
V: TRBV18
CDR3: ASSPEDRFFEKLF

J: TRBJ2-3
V: TRBV28
CDR3: ASSLIVAGVGDTQY

J: TRBJ2-5
V: TRBV19
CDR3: ASMGWGLAGEETQY

J: TRBJ2-5
V: TRBV7-3
CDR3: ASSLTGQGWQETQY

J: TRBJ1-1
V: TRBV11-3
CDR3: ASSPTGGYTEAF

J: TRBJ2-5
V: TRBV6-5
CDR3: ASSYSQGREETQY

J: TRBJ2-5
V: TRBV2
CDR3: ASLELVGETQY

J: TRBJ2-2
V: TRBV5-6
CDR3: ASSSRQGRNTGELF

J: TRBJ2-3
V: TRBV6-2/TRBV6-3
CDR3: ASSSALDSWVDTQY

J: TRBJ2-3
V: TRBV5-1
CDR3: ASREGGGGGKDTQY

J: TRBJ2-7
V: TRBV7-3
CDR3: ASSVRTSGAYEQY

J: TRBJ1-1
V: TRBV29-1
CDR3: SVEAGSAEAF

J: TRBJ1-1
V: TRBV2
CDR3: ASRGSGTGVLVNTEAF

J: TRBJ2-5
V: TRBV24-1
CDR3: ATSDSGTGGGETQY